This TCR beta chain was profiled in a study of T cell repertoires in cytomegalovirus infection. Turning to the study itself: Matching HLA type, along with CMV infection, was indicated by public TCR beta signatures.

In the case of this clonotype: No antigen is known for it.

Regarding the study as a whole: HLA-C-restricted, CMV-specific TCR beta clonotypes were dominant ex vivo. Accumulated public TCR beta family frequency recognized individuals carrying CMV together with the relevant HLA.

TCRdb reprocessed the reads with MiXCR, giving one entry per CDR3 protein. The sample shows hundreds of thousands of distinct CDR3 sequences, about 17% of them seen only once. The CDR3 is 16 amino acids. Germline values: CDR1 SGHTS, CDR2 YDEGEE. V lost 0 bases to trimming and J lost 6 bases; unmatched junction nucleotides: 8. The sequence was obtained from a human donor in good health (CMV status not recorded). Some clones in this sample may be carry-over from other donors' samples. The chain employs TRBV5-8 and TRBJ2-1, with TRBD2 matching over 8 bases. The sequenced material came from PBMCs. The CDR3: CASSLVHGTSTNEQFF. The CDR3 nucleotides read TGTGCCAGCAGCTTGGTCCACGGGACTAGTACCAATGAGCAGTTCTTC.